A selection of T cell receptor beta chains follows, all from one sample in a study of blood T cell repertoires in COVID-19. Method: immunoSEQ multiplex PCR; TCRdb's copy keeps in-frame clones and lacks some. The sample includes about 280,000 clones, 85% of them seen just once. Source material: PBMCs or T cells enriched from blood (not recorded which). Source of these receptors: a woman aged 50 to 60 who had recovered from COVID-19. Each CDR3 is given without its conserved first and last residue.

>TRBV3-1/TRBV3-2
ASSQDNRGKKTQY
>TRBV7-6
ASSLTPTGSDTEAF
>TRBV14
ASSKDSDYGYT
>TRBV28
ASRGNSPLH
>TRBV29-1
SVGTGYDTGELF
>TRBV12-3/TRBV12-4
ASSPVDGVMHT
>TRBV6-1
ASSDSLFGETQY
>TRBV19
ASSPTSGGNQPQH
>TRBV11-2
ASSLGGNEAF
>TRBV11-2
ASTRSPQETQY
>TRBV20-1
SAGQGRGYT
>TRBV18
ASSPYNDRVQGNTIY
>TRBV6-1
ASSVSSGTGFYYGYT
>TRBV7-3
ASSSTSWDRGRDNEQF